This T cell receptor beta chain was documented in a study of vaccination effects on CD4 cells after COVID-19. The CDR3 extends over 12 amino acids. J gave up 8 bases and V 7 bases, and 8 bases lay outside the gene matches. Germline V gives CDR1 SQVTM, CDR2 ANQGSEA. The study's findings and limits: Cross-reactivity with common cold coronaviruses was shown by only 1 of 255 vaccine-induced clones in healthy vaccinees. Infection-derived and vaccine-derived clones contracted markedly late after vaccination.

For this clone: Antigen unknown.

Antigen-specific CD4+ T cells were expanded with viral peptide pools in the ViraFEST assay before sequencing. CD4+ T cell isolation took place after 10 days of culture. Vaccine recipients had no previous SARS-CoV-2 infection; their nucleocapsid antibodies were negative. Culturing of 1.5 million to 2.5 million PBMC per well took place with 8.5 to 10 IU/ml IL-2 and approximately 9.9 ug/ml peptides. Cultures had half their medium replaced with IL-2 medium on days 3 and 7. Sequencing was performed with immunoSEQ multiplex PCR; in TCRdb, only in-frame clones are kept and a portion is missing. This repertoire shows 30,000 to 35,000 clones, around 78% found once; its top ten account for under 30%.

This TCR was recovered from a human donor who received a COVID-19 vaccine. The sequencing used CD4+ T cells from PBMCs cultured with HCoV-OC43 spike peptides, collected before COVID-19 vaccination. Stated subset: HCoV-OC43 spike overlapping peptide pool stimulation. V usage is TRBV29-1 and J usage is TRBJ1-2, with 9 nucleotides matching TRBD1. Here the CDR3 reads CSATGGGRGYTF. Here the CDR3 DNA reads TGCAGCGCCACAGGGGGCGGGCGAGGCTACACCTTC.